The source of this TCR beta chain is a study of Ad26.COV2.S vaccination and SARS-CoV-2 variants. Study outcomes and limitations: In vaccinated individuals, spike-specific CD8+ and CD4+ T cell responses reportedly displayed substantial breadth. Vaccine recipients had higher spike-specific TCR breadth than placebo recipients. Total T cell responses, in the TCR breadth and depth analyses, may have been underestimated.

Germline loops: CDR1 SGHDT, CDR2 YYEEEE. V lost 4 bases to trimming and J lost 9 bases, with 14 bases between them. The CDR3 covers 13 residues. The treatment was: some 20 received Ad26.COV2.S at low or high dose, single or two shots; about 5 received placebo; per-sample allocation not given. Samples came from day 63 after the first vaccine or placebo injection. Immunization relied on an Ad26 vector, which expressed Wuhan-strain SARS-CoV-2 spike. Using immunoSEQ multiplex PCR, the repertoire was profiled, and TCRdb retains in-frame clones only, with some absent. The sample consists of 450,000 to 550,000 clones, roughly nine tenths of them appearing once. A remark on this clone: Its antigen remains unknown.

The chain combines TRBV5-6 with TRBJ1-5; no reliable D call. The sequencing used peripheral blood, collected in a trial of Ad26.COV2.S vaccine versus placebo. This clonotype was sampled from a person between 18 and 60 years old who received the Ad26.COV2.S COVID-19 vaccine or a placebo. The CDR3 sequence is CASSLYRTGPQHF. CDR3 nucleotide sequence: TGTGCCAGCAGCCTCTACCGAACGGGGCCCCAGCATTTT.